Sequencing of this TCR beta chain was carried out in a study of cytomegalovirus exposure and HLA in healthy donors (dated by TCRdb to the late 2010s). Looking at the study overall: In an earlier analysis of 587 of the donors, approximately 300 Gb of sequence data and approximately 100 million unique TCR beta sequences from about 190 million T cells were reported. The study was designed to test whether signatures of past pathogen exposure could be identified by cataloging public T cell receptors. A later analysis re-examined previously published TCR beta repertoires from just over 650 donors and added high-resolution HLA genotyping to investigate patterns of TCR occurrence. Rather than using new phenotypic data, the later analysis identified candidate immune exposures from TCR beta sequences and from how often those sequences occurred across donors. About 300 gigabases of sequencing data and around 90 million unique TCR sequences made up an early release that covered 500 to 700 HLA-typed donors. The number of donors typed differed by locus, with 629-630 for A, B, C, DRB1 and DQB1, roughly 520 for DQA1, over 600 for DPA1, and 400 to 490 for DPB1. Both class I and class II loci were covered by HLA typing, at four-digit resolution. Alongside the repertoire data, information on donor age, sex, ethnicity and CMV serostatus was compiled. The T cell repertoires of 666 subjects were profiled by immunosequencing and related to cytomegalovirus serostatus. To predict cytomegalovirus infection status, the study combined high-throughput TCR immunosequencing, statistical association of individual TCRs with disease status, and machine learning. All discovery cohort repertoires had been generated on a single sequencing platform. To decide whether each TCR beta V gene segment behaved as functional or pseudogenic, an earlier analysis of some 600 of the donors relied on high-throughput TCR beta sequencing. A separate validation cohort of more than 100 different subjects was used in addition to the approximately 610-subject first cohort. A later genetic analysis took genome-wide SNP genotypes for 398 of the 666 donors and used that subset as a discovery cohort. Because of strong linkage in the cohort, 5 or 6 DR-DQ haplotypes were treated as single units for association and clustering. Among roughly 400 genotyped donors of the cohort, an average of approximately 200,000 unique TCR beta nucleotide sequences was sequenced per donor, of which roughly 17% were non-productive. The genetic ancestry cluster associated with self-reported Caucasian donors included over 80% of the roughly 360 genotyped donors. Study-level results and caveats: A later analysis reported that several top co-occurrence clusters appeared linked to parvovirus B19, influenza, CMV and Epstein-Barr virus. Presence/absence analyses assumed roughly uniform sequencing depth across donors, an assumption that may not hold. In vitro tests confirmed that a few of the cytomegalovirus-associated TCR beta chains recognize cytomegalovirus antigens. A later genetic analysis reported fewer N-insertions in productive TCRs among donors in an Asian-associated ancestry cluster than the roughly 700-donor mean. The 87-base-pair reads could not distinguish some IMGT-functional V segments, including TRBV6-2 and TRBV6-3, so those segments were excluded. The earlier analysis of 450 to 700 of the donors excluded some 15 rarely observed V segments, including chromosome 9 orphons, because counts were too low. HLA typing was unavailable for some donors at each locus, so association tests used only the typed subset. The study gave a list of about 160 TCR beta chains associated with cytomegalovirus. Most CMV-associated TCR beta chains appeared to be HLA-restricted in a later analysis, and the HLA associations seemed to be driven largely by CMV exposure. Broadly in line with IMGT annotations, most TCR beta V segments showed up in productive rearrangements about 87% or about 30% of the time in an earlier analysis of several hundred of the donors. Most TCR sequences were observed very rarely across donors, whereas some public TCRs were present in many individuals. Cytomegalovirus status was reported to be diagnosed by the classifier with high specificity and sensitivity in both the original and validation cohorts. For the cohort, immune exposure information was limited to CMV serostatus. A later analysis found that HLA-associated TCR beta chains were more clonally expanded and had lower generation probabilities than equally common non-associated chains. According to a later analysis, TCR association rates differed among HLA loci, with DRB1 alleles showing the most associated TCRs and HLA-C alleles showing the fewest. The authors suggested that the approach could potentially be generalized to other disease states and immunological phenotypes. A cluster of highly shared sequence variants was judged likely to be a technical artifact of the sequencing pipeline. When HLA alleles, especially DR and DQ, strongly co-occurred, attributing TCR associations to individual alleles was difficult. In a later analysis, 15,000 to 20,000 TCR beta sequences were associated with specific HLA alleles at a false discovery rate of 0.05. Only TCR beta chains were sequenced in this cohort, and the absence of alpha or paired-chain data limited detectable features. A later genetic analysis associated a missense DCLRE1C variant with V-gene and J-gene trimming of TCR beta chains, and an independent cohort replicated the association. A further reported finding was that TCR beta sequences accurately predicted the HLA-A and HLA-B alleles for most subjects in the first cohort. Correlated functional status among segregating V segments might be attributable to linkage disequilibrium, but an unknown experimental factor could not be ruled out.

The CDR3 starts with the cysteine, ends with the phenylalanine, and has 14 residues. The DNA shown is the 42-base CDR3, in frame from base 1. CDR1 MDHEN and CDR2 SYDVKM were looked up in the germline V gene. The germline ends are 12 bases apart after V is trimmed by 2 bases and J by 5 bases. Notes on this clone: Its antigen is not yet known. No qualities accompany the bases; no much larger clone lies one base away.

The library was generated by the immunoSEQ multiplex PCR assay. For the multiplex PCR, a mixture combining 60 forward primers for TCR Vbeta segments and 13 reverse primers for TCR Jbeta segments was used. Amplification of the CDR3 region of rearranged TCR beta genes was performed with a multiplex PCR assay on genomic DNA. Amplified TCR beta libraries were sequenced as 87-base-pair reads on the Illumina HiSeq System. Under the source paper's analysis protocol: A later analysis counted approximately 76 million unique TCR beta chains across the 690 or so repertoires, and 10 million to 12 million of these chains were shared by at least two donors. To remove PCR and sequencing errors, raw reads were error-corrected and collapsed into unique sequences using a nearest-neighbor algorithm that merged closely related sequences. CDR3 sequences were aligned to IMGT reference sequences to assign V, D and J gene segments. For a sequence to be retained, a match of at least six nucleotides to both a V gene segment and a J gene segment was required. A rearrangement was called productive if the CDR3 had no stop codons and remained in frame with V and J, and every other rearrangement was called non-productive. CDR3 was defined according to IMGT convention as the region running from the second conserved V-encoded cysteine to the conserved J-encoded phenylalanine. Sequences without an unambiguous match to a single V gene segment were excluded from the earlier analysis of several hundred of the donors. In an earlier analysis of approximately 590 of the donors, V segments were called functional above 56.7% productive rearrangements and were called segregating when the between-donor standard deviation exceeded 5%. A statistical classification framework was built for diagnosing cytomegalovirus status from the catalog of TCR beta chain sequences. In a later analysis, V and J genes were assigned by comparing TCR nucleotide sequences against IMGT/GENE-DB human TR gene sequences. The TCRdist pipeline was used in a later analysis to assign CDR3 sequences and most-parsimonious VDJ recombination scenarios. In a later analysis, each TCR beta chain was defined by its CDR3 amino acid sequence together with its V-gene family, and reads without a unique V-gene family were excluded. In a later analysis, around 650 highly shared, low-generation-probability nucleotide sequences were removed to address suspected cross-contamination and a sequencing artifact. In a later analysis, a clonal expansion index was calculated for each public chain from normalized within-repertoire ranks of inferred template counts. In a later analysis, generation probabilities were computed using a VDJ recombination model fitted to out-of-frame rearrangements, and the results were checked against IGoR. In a later analysis, hypergeometric tests were used to score TCR-TCR, TCR-HLA and TCR-CMV co-occurrence, with a repertoire-size bias correction applied to TCR pairs. To estimate false discovery rates, a later analysis permuted the HLA or CMV assignments 20 times. In a later analysis, co-occurring TCRs were grouped using DBSCAN, with TCRdist sequence similarity added in when clustering inside HLA-allele-positive subsets. Repertoires with fewer than 30,000 or more than 120,000 public chains were left out of co-occurrence clustering, as were a handful of repertoires with anomalous nucleotide sharing. TCRdb retrieved this table from immuneACCESS and kept in-frame rearrangements only. Not all clones are present; in checked studies, unresolved V genes account for under half, and no reason is known for the remainder. The V and J calls and clone size are taken from that table; D and trimming were inferred from the DNA. For this sample there are some 250,000 clones; roughly 80% appear just once. 5% to 6.5% of the sample lies in the top ten.

In total, 630 or so healthy bone marrow donors made up the cohort. Cohort members were all nominally healthy when sampled, although unrecorded immune exposures were likely present. The donor tested CMV seropositive and was one of the 289 seropositive cohort members. Every donor gave a peripheral blood sample, and the peripheral blood mononuclear cells from that sample were used for TCR beta sequencing. The Qiagen DNeasy Blood Extraction Kit was used to extract genomic DNA from the blood cell samples. The V gene is TRBV28 and the J gene is TRBJ1-2; TRBD1 might be the D gene, on 5 matching bases. This clonotype originated in a woman aged 40 to 50 in good health and CMV-seropositive. The sample comprised PBMCs. DNA sequence: TGTGCCAGCAGTTTACTACAGGAGTATTATGGCTACACCTTC. It is translated as CASSLLQEYYGYTF.